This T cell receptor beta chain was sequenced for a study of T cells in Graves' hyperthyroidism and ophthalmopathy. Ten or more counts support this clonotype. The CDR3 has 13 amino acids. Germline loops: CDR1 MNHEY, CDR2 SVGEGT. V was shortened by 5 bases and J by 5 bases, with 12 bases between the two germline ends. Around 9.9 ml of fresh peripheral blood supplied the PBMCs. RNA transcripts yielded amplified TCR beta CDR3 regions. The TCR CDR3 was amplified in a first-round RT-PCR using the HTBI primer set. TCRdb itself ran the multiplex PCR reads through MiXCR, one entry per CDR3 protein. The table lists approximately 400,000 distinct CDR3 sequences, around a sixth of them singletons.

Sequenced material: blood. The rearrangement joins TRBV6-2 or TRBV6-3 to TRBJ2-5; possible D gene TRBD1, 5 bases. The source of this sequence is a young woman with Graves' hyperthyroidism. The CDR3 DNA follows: TGTGCCAGCAGTAGGACCTGGGGCGAGACCCAGTACTTC. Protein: CASSRTWGETQYF.